This section outlines one T cell receptor (beta chain) sequence together with its context. The antigen remains unidentified. These data originate in a study of Ad26.COV2.S vaccination and SARS-CoV-2 variants. Study-wide findings and caveats: TCR breadth and depth estimates may have understated total T cell responses.

CDR3 length: 14 residues. Germline V gene data show CDR1 as SGHAT and CDR2 as FQNNGV. V lost 2 bases and J 9 bases, leaving 13 bases between the germline ends. Sample treatment: roughly 19 received Ad26.COV2.S at low or high dose, single or two shots; roughly five received placebo; per-sample allocation not given. The investigators took samples on day 63 after the first vaccine or placebo injection. Libraries were prepared by immunoSEQ multiplex PCR; TCRdb keeps only in-frame clonotypes and omits some of them. The sample has over 400,000 clones, roughly 91% seen once. V and J are TRBV11-2 and TRBJ2-2, with D hard to call. This clonotype originated in a person between 18 and 60 years old who received the Ad26.COV2.S COVID-19 vaccine or a placebo. The source was peripheral blood, collected in a trial of Ad26.COV2.S vaccine versus placebo. CDR3 DNA: TGTGCCAGCAGCTTAAGCTCACAGCCATGGGAGCTGTTTTTT. Protein product: CASSLSSQPWELFF.